This passage covers 27 T cell receptor beta chains from one sample sequenced in a study of shared clonotypes between healthy human individuals. Sequencing was performed with immunoSEQ multiplex PCR; in TCRdb, only in-frame clones are kept and a portion is missing. The sample shows approximately 2,300,000 clones, 92% of them seen only once. The sample comprised naive CD4+ T cells from PBMCs. Subset reported: CD45RA+ positively selected. The receptors shown here come from a man between 18 and 35 years old in good health. Some clones in this sample may be carry-over from other donors' samples.

To note about this clone: Other DNA sequences in this specimen translate into the identical CDR3. The chain couples TRBV6-6 to TRBJ1-2; D not resolved. The CDR3 loop spans 13 amino acids. Germline V gives CDR1 MNHNY, CDR2 SVGAGI (reference sequence). V was cut by 2 bases and J by 5 bases, with 9 bases left in between. In DNA form, the CDR3 reads TGTGCCAGCAGTTACGAGGGTGATTATGGCTACACCTTC. It specifies CASSYEGDYGYTF.

The rearrangement links TRBV9 to TRBJ2-3, with 10 bases identical to TRBD2. Germline trimming cut 0 bases from V and 8 bases from J; bases unmatched to any gene: 6. The CDR3 covers 15 residues. Germline V gene lookup returns CDR1 SGDLS and CDR2 YYNGEE. The CDR3 DNA reads TGTGCCAGCAGCGTAGAGGGTAGCGGGAGGCGTACGCAGTATTTT. Translating gives CASSVEGSGRRTQYF.

The chain uses TRBV5-1 and TRBJ1-4; D not resolved. CDR1 SGHRS and CDR2 YFSETQ come from the germline V gene. This CDR3 spans 16 amino acids. The V and J ends lost 2 bases and 1 base respectively, with 12 bases between them. CDR3 DNA: TGCGCCAGCAGCTTTGGAGGCGCGGTAACTAATGAAAAACTGTTTTTT. The encoded protein is CASSFGGAVTNEKLFF. Supplemented by reference TRBV5-1 and TRBJ1-4, the full variable domain reads KAGVTQTPRYLIKTRGQQVTLSCSPISGHRSVSWYQQTPGQGLQFLFEYFSETQRNKGNFPGRFSGRQFSNSRSEMNVSTLELGDSALYLCASSFGGAVTNEKLFFGSGTQLSVL.

The chain is built from TRBV18 and TRBJ1-4; D perhaps matches TRBD1 (6 bases). This CDR3 is 14 amino acids long. Germline CDR1 reads KGHSH; CDR2 reads LQKENI. Trimming cost V 7 bases and J 5 bases, with 14 bases left between them. The DNA for the CDR3 is TGTGCCAGCTACGACGGAGGGGGGAATGAAAAACTGTTTTTT. Amino acid sequence: CASYDGGGNEKLFF.

The chain joins TRBV15 to TRBJ2-2, with 9 bases identical to TRBD2. The V and J ends lost 1 base and 6 bases, in that order; junction bases with no gene match: 9. The CDR3 runs 17 residues. CDR1 is LNHNV, CDR2 YYDKDF, per germline (reference sequence). The CDR3 is CATSRVSWLAGPGELFF. The CDR3 DNA sequence: TGTGCCACCAGCAGAGTATCGTGGCTAGCGGGACCCGGGGAGCTGTTTTTT.

As DNA, the CDR3 is TGTGCCAGCAGCCCTGGACTCGCTGGGGAAGCTTTCTTT. Protein product: CASSPGLAGEAFF. The V gene is TRBV11-3, the J gene TRBJ1-1; D remains ambiguous. Between the trimmed V and J ends, which lost 5 bases and 8 bases, there was a span of 15 bases. Germline assignment: CDR1 SGHNT and CDR2 YENEEA. This CDR3 contains 13 residues.

The chain's CDR3 is CASSLGARGAETQYF. The CDR3 DNA reads TGCGCCAGCAGCTTGGGCGCCAGGGGGGCAGAGACCCAGTACTTC. V usage is TRBV5-1 and J usage is TRBJ2-5; D is possibly TRBD1 (7 bases). The germline V and J ends were trimmed by 0 bases and 4 bases, with 13 bases remaining between them. Germline CDR1 is SGHRS and CDR2 is YFSETQ. This CDR3 has 15 amino acids.

The chain combines TRBV29-1 with TRBJ2-1, with 10 positions matching TRBD2. Trimming cost V 4 bases and J 0 bases; bases outside gene matches: 9. The CDR3 runs to 17 residues. Germline V gene sequence: CDR1 SQVTM, CDR2 ANQGSEA. The CDR3 loop reads CSVARLAGLSSYNEQFF. The CDR3 nucleotides are TGCAGCGTTGCTAGACTAGCGGGCCTGAGCTCCTACAATGAGCAGTTCTTC.

This sequence joins TRBV28 and TRBJ2-5, with D possibly TRBD2 on 5 matching bases. There are 15 residues in the CDR3. Between the trimmed V and J ends, which lost 6 bases and 5 bases, there was a span of 19 bases. Germline assignment: CDR1 MDHEN and CDR2 SYDVKM. Here the CDR3 DNA reads TGTGCCAGCAGGGAGGATACGGGTCCCCGGGAGACCCAGTACTTC. Amino acids: CASREDTGPRETQYF.

CDR3: CASSLNRDQPQHF. The CDR3 bases are TGTGCCAGCAGTTTGAACAGGGATCAGCCCCAGCATTTT. The V gene is TRBV28, the J gene TRBJ1-5; a possible D gene is TRBD1 (6 bases). Between the trimmed V and J ends, which lost 3 bases and 5 bases, there was a span of 8 bases. The CDR3 spans 13 residues. Germline CDR1 is MDHEN and CDR2 is SYDVKM.

The rearrangement links TRBV7-9 to TRBJ2-2; 11 bases agree with TRBD1. V dropped 5 bases and J dropped 4; count of bases not matched to a gene: 3. Looked up from germline, CDR1 is SEHNR and CDR2 is FQNEAQ (reference sequence). CDR3 size: 15 residues. The CDR3, as DNA: TGTGCCAGCAGCCCTGGGACAGGGGGCACCGGGGAGCTGTTTTTT. Residues: CASSPGTGGTGELFF.

The V and J genes are TRBV7-6 and TRBJ2-1; the match to TRBD2 covers 7 bases. Unmatched junction bases numbered 10, after V lost 2 bases and J lost 3 bases. The CDR3 runs 17 residues. The germline V gene has CDR1 SGHVS and CDR2 FNYEAQ. The CDR3 is CASSLLPVGLDYNEQFF. DNA for the CDR3: TGTGCCAGCAGCTTACTCCCGGTCGGACTAGACTACAATGAGCAGTTCTTC.

The chain joins TRBV12-5 to TRBJ2-2; no clear D. The germline gives CDR1 LGHNT, CDR2 FRNRAP. CDR3 size: 13 residues. V dropped 1 base and J dropped 6 bases, with 6 bases sitting between them. CDR3 amino acids: CASGLGAPGELFF. For the CDR3, the DNA is TGTGCTAGTGGTTTGGGTGCGCCCGGGGAGCTGTTTTTT.

This sequence joins TRBV19 and TRBJ1-1; 9 bases agree with TRBD1. The CDR3 is 15 residues long. V trimming: 4 bases; J trimming: 5 bases; junction bases outside the gene matches: 8. CDR1 is LNHDA and CDR2 is SQIVND in the germline V gene (reference sequence). The chain's CDR3 is CASSRPGQGGTEAFF. The CDR3 DNA reads TGTGCCAGTAGTAGGCCGGGACAGGGAGGGACTGAAGCTTTCTTT. The complete variable domain, with remaining parts taken from reference TRBV19 and TRBJ1-1, reads DGGITQSPKYLFRKEGQNVTLSCEQNLNHDAMYWYRQDPGQGLRLIYYSQIVNDFQKGDIAEGYSVSREKKESFPLTVTSAQKNPTAFYLCASSRPGQGGTEAFFGQGTRLTVV.

This clone was detected only once. J is TRBJ2-5 and V is TRBV28; 8 nucleotides align to TRBD1. The CDR3 length is 14 residues. The J segment lost 5 bases and the V segment lost 6 bases, leaving 8 bases of the junction unmatched. The V gene's germline CDR1 is MDHEN and CDR2 SYDVKM. This CDR3 reads CASSIQGDRETQYF. CDR3 sequence (DNA): TGTGCCAGCAGCATACAGGGGGACAGGGAGACCCAGTACTTC.

This clone showed up just once. The chain recombines TRBV2 with TRBJ2-2; D unclear. The V gene's germline CDR1 is SNHLY and CDR2 FYNNEI. This CDR3 has 13 amino acids. The V gene lost 7 bases and the J gene lost 6 bases, with 12 bases spanning the gap. Written as DNA, the CDR3 is TGTGCCAGCATCGGCGATCGGGCCGGGGAGCTGTTTTTT. This translates into CASIGDRAGELFF.

This rearrangement joins TRBV6-5 to TRBJ2-1; TRBD1 or TRBD2 may be the D gene (5 bases each). Germline loops: CDR1 MNHEY, CDR2 SVGAGI. The CDR3 sequence is 14 residues long. The ends were cut back, 5 bases at V and 3 bases at J, with 11 bases in the middle. Here the CDR3 reads CASSENGGYNEQFF. The CDR3 nucleotides are TGTGCCAGCAGTGAAAATGGGGGCTACAATGAGCAGTTCTTC.

V is TRBV15 and J is TRBJ1-5; D gene uncertain. In germline, CDR1 is LNHNV, CDR2 YYDKDF (reference sequence). The CDR3 has 15 amino acids. Between the trimmed V and J ends, which lost 0 bases and 0 bases, there was a span of 6 bases. This chain's CDR3 is CATSRDYNSNQPQHF. For the CDR3, the DNA is TGTGCCACCAGCAGAGATTACAATAGCAATCAGCCCCAGCATTTT.

V and J are TRBV2 and TRBJ1-3, with 10 bases identical to TRBD1. V trimming: 4 bases; J trimming: 2 bases; junction bases outside the gene matches: 5. Per germline, CDR1 SNHLY and CDR2 FYNNEI. The CDR3 has 16 amino acids. The CDR3, as DNA: TGTGCCAGCAGTGCCACCGGGACAGGGGCTGGAAACACCATATATTTT. This codes for CASSATGTGAGNTIYF.

V is TRBV19 and J is TRBJ1-5; D possibly corresponds to TRBD1 (5 bases). The CDR3 loop spans 17 amino acids. Trimming left V 3 bases short and J 3 bases short, with 18 bases between. Germline V lookup: CDR1 LNHDA, CDR2 SQIVND (reference sequence). The CDR3 DNA is TGTGCCAGTAGTATTAAGGGGACCTCAAGTCTCAATCAGCCCCAGCATTTT. Its protein product is CASSIKGTSSLNQPQHF. Complete variable domain (other parts from reference TRBV19 and TRBJ1-5): DGGITQSPKYLFRKEGQNVTLSCEQNLNHDAMYWYRQDPGQGLRLIYYSQIVNDFQKGDIAEGYSVSREKKESFPLTVTSAQKNPTAFYLCASSIKGTSSLNQPQHFGDGTRLSIL.

V and J are TRBV25-1 and TRBJ2-1, with 9 positions matching TRBD1. Germline V gene lookup returns CDR1 MGHDK and CDR2 SYGVNS. The CDR3 consists of 17 residues. The ends lost 2 bases at V and 5 bases at J; junction bases unmatched: 10. As DNA, the CDR3 is TGTGCCAGCAGTGAACCCCCCGGGACAGGGCTACACAATGAGCAGTTCTTC. This encodes CASSEPPGTGLHNEQFF.

The sample holds one count of this clone. The chain joins TRBV7-3 to TRBJ1-2; tentative D call: TRBD1 (6 bases). CDR3 length: 15 residues. Trimming pared 5 bases from V and 7 bases from J, leaving 20 bases between. Germline CDR1 reads SGHTA; CDR2 reads FQGTGA. CDR3 amino acids: CASSPEWGGSGGYTF. CDR3 bases: TGTGCCAGCAGCCCGGAATGGGGGGGCTCGGGTGGCTACACCTTC. The entire variable domain, with the rest obtained from reference TRBV7-3 and TRBJ1-2, is as follows: GAGVSQTPSNKVTEKGKYVELRCDPISGHTALYWYRQSLGQGPEFLIYFQGTGAADDSGLPNDRFFAVRPEGSVSTLKIQRTERGDSAVYLCASSPEWGGSGGYTFGSGTRLTVV.

This chain joins TRBV5-1 and TRBJ2-1; TRBD1 matches 10 bases. J gave up 9 bases and V 2 bases, and 8 bases lay outside the gene matches. The germline V gene encodes CDR1 SGHRS and CDR2 YFSETQ. This CDR3 region has 15 residues. The CDR3 coding sequence is TGCGCCAGCAGCTTCTTTGGACAGGGGGGGAGTGAGCAGTTCTTC. Its protein product is CASSFFGQGGSEQFF.

The gene calls are TRBV6-6 and TRBJ2-5, with 7 bases identical to TRBD1. This CDR3 is built from 15 residues. CDR1 is MNHNY, CDR2 SVGAGI, per germline (reference sequence). Germline trimming cut 5 bases from V and 2 bases from J; bases unmatched to any gene: 8. The CDR3 DNA reads TGTGCCAGCAGTCGTGACAGGGCCCGACAAGAGACCCAGTACTTC. Its protein product is CASSRDRARQETQYF.

The chain joins TRBV19 to TRBJ1-1; D uncertain. The germline V gene has CDR1 LNHDA and CDR2 SQIVND (reference sequence). V lost 10 bases to trimming and J lost 0 bases, with 6 bases between them. The CDR3 consists of 11 residues. CDR3 region: CATEMNTEAFF. The CDR3 bases are TGTGCCACCGAGATGAACACTGAAGCTTTCTTT.

The chain recombines TRBV4-2 with TRBJ1-1; 8 nucleotides align to TRBD1. With 4 bases clipped from V and 4 bases from J, the junction kept 5 bases outside the gene matches. The CDR3 sequence is 14 residues long. Looked up from germline, CDR1 is LGHNA and CDR2 is YNFKEQ. CDR3 amino acids: CASSPGQGGTEAFF. The DNA of the CDR3 is TGTGCCAGCAGCCCCGGACAGGGCGGCACTGAAGCTTTCTTT.

The V call is TRBV29-1, the J call TRBJ1-1, with D uncertain. Germline CDR1 and CDR2: SQVTM and ANQGSEA. CDR3 size: 15 residues. V dropped 5 bases and J dropped 3 bases, with 19 bases sitting between them. CDR3 nucleotide sequence: TGCAGCGTTCGGATCACAGCCGTTGGAGACACTGAAGCTTTCTTT. Its translation: CSVRITAVGDTEAFF. The full variable domain, with the rest looked up from reference TRBV29-1 and TRBJ1-1, is SAVISQKPSRDICQRGTSLTIQCQVDSQVTMMFWYRQQPGQSLTLIATANQGSEATYESGFVIDKFPISRPNLTFSTLTVSNMSPEDSSIYLCSVRITAVGDTEAFFGQGTRLTVV.